Listed here are 4 T cell receptor beta chains from one sample, sequenced in a study of PD-1 blockade in classical Hodgkin lymphoma. Profiled with immunoSEQ multiplex PCR; TCRdb holds only in-frame clones, not every one. Found here are about 100,000 clones, more than 85% of them singletons; the top ten hold approximately 6.3%. Each patient relapsed following autologous stem cell transplantation, and prior brentuximab vedotin exposure differed. This specimen was peripheral blood mononuclear cells (PBMCs), taken before the second cycle of nivolumab. The receptors originated from a human donor with classical Hodgkin lymphoma.

With respect to this clone: This CDR3 is also generated by other DNA sequences in the sample. In DNA, the CDR3 is TGTGCCAGCAGTCCGGTGGGCACTAATGAAAAACTGTTTTTT. Translation: CASSPVGTNEKLFF. V usage is TRBV27 and J usage is TRBJ1-4; D uncertain. CDR1 and CDR2 (germline): MNHEY, SMNVEV (reference sequence). The CDR3 loop spans 14 amino acids. Trimming removed 5 bases at V and 2 bases at J, with 9 bases between.

As DNA, the CDR3 is TGTGCCAGCAGCCTGAAGACAGGACGTCAAGAGACCCAGTACTTC. This sequence encodes CASSLKTGRQETQYF. The J gene is TRBJ2-5, the V gene TRBV7-7; maybe TRBD1 (6 bases). This CDR3 contains 15 residues. V lost 5 bases to trimming and J lost 2 bases, with 15 bases between them. In germline, CDR1 is SSHAT, CDR2 FNYEAQ (reference sequence).

The V call is TRBV4-3, the J call TRBJ2-1; no clear D. The ends were cut back, 4 bases at V and 4 bases at J, with 17 bases in the middle. Germline lookup yields CDR1 LGHNA and CDR2 YSLEER. This CDR3 has 16 residues. The CDR3 region is CASSPQKGTLYNEQFF. Here the CDR3 DNA reads TGCGCCAGCAGCCCCCAGAAGGGCACCCTTTACAATGAGCAGTTCTTC.

This clone was seen a few times. CDR3 loop: CASSEHTGANTEAFF. The CDR3 DNA is TGTGCCAGCAGCGAACATACAGGGGCGAACACTGAAGCTTTCTTT. V is TRBV7-9 and J is TRBJ1-1, with TRBD1 matching over 7 bases. Germline lookup yields CDR1 SEHNR and CDR2 FQNEAQ (reference sequence). V lost 5 bases and J lost 1; bases outside the gene matches: 7. There are 15 residues in the CDR3.